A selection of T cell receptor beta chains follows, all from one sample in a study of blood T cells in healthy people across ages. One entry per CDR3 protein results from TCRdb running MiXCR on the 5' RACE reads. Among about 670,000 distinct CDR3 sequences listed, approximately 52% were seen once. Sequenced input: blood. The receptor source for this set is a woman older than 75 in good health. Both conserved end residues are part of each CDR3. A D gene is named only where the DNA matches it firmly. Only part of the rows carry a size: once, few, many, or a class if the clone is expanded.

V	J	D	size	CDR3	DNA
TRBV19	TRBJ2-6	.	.	CASSAVRGLGANVLTF	TGTGCCAGTAGCGCCGTCAGGGGTCTTGGGGCCAACGTCCTGACTTTC
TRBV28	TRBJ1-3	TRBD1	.	CASQTGGSSNTIYF	TGTGCCAGCCAAACAGGGGGGTCCTCGAACACCATATATTTT
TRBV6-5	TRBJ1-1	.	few	CASSSKTGEAFF	TGTGCCAGCAGTTCTAAGACAGGTGAAGCTTTCTTT
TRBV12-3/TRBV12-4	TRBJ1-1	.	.	CASSPGTRTEAFF	TGTGCCAGCAGCCCCGGGACGCGGACTGAAGCTTTCTTT
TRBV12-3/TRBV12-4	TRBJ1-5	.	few	CASSVGEGQPQHF	TGTGCCAGCAGTGTCGGGGAAGGTCAGCCCCAGCATTTT
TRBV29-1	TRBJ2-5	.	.	CSVVRVIGETQYF	TGCAGCGTTGTCAGGGTCATTGGAGAGACCCAGTACTTC
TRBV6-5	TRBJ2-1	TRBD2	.	CASSYSGTSGEWSQFF	TGTGCCAGCAGTTACTCCGGGACTAGCGGGGAGTGGAGTCAGTTCTTC
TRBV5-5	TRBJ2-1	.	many	CASSWGLTEQFF	TGTGCCAGCAGCTGGGGTTTGACTGAGCAGTTCTTC
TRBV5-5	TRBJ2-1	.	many	CASSLVGGAEQFF	TGTGCCAGCAGCTTGGTGGGCGGAGCTGAGCAGTTCTTC
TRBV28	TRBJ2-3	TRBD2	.	CASSYKEAIAGGRGTDTQYF	TGTGCCAGCAGTTACAAGGAGGCTATAGCGGGAGGGCGCGGCACAGATACGCAGTATTTT
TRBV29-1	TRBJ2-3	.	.	CSVEGGKGVDTQYF	TGCAGCGTTGAAGGTGGGAAGGGTGTAGATACGCAGTATTTT
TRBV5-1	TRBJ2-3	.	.	CASSLASGVDTQYF	TGCGCCAGCAGCTTGGCGTCAGGGGTAGATACGCAGTATTTT
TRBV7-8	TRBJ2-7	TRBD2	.	CASSLASGISEQYF	TGTGCCAGCAGCTTAGCTAGCGGGATAAGTGAGCAGTACTTC
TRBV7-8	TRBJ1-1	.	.	CASRPGHERTEAFF	TGTGCCAGCAGGCCGGGACATGAGCGGACTGAAGCTTTCTTT
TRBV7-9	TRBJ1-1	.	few	CASSLLDYTEAFF	TGTGCCAGCAGCCTTTTGGATTACACTGAAGCTTTCTTT
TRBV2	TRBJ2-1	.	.	CAGTKERSYNEQFF	TGTGCCGGCACGAAGGAAAGGTCCTACAATGAGCAGTTCTTC
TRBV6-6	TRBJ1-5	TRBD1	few	CASNSQGGNQPQHF	TGTGCCAGCAATTCGCAGGGGGGCAATCAGCCCCAGCATTTT
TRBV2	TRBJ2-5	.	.	CASSAERIQETQYF	TGTGCCAGCAGTGCCGAGCGGATCCAAGAGACCCAGTACTTC
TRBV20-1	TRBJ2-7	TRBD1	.	CSARDSDRGAYEQYF	TGCAGTGCTAGAGATTCGGACAGGGGAGCCTACGAGCAGTACTTC
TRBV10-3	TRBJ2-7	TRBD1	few	CAIGQVNVEQYF	TGTGCCATTGGACAGGTTAACGTCGAGCAGTACTTC
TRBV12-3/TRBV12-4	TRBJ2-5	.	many	CASSFGDPETQYF	TGTGCCAGCAGTTTTGGTGATCCAGAGACCCAGTACTTC
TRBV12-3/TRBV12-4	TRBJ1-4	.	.	CASSPDGPTNEKLFF	TGTGCCAGCAGTCCTGACGGGCCGACTAATGAAAAACTGTTTTTT
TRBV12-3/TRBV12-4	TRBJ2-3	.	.	CASSHIGWDTQYF	TGTGCCAGCAGTCACATTGGGTGGGATACGCAGTATTTT
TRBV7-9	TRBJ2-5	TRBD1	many	CASSLWTGDDWTQYF	TGTGCCAGCAGCCTATGGACAGGAGACGATTGGACCCAGTACTTC
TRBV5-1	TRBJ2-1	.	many	CASSASGWYNEQFF	TGCGCCAGCAGCGCATCGGGCTGGTACAATGAGCAGTTCTTC
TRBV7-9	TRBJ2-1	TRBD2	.	CASSFGTKYNEQFF	TGTGCCAGCAGCTTCGGGACTAAGTACAATGAGCAGTTCTTC
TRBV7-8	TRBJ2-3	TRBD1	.	CASSLNPGQGTDTQYF	TGTGCCAGCAGCTTAAACCCGGGACAGGGCACAGATACGCAGTATTTT
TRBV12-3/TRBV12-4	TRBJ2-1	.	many	CASGLGGRSYNEQFF	TGTGCCAGCGGTTTAGGCGGGCGCTCCTACAATGAGCAGTTCTTC
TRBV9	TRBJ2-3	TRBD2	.	CAILPTPGLAGGDTQYF	TGTGCCATCCTCCCTACACCGGGACTAGCGGGAGGAGATACGCAGTATTTT
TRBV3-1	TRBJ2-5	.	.	CASSPPSGVETQYF	TGTGCCAGCAGCCCCCCCTCGGGGGTGGAGACCCAGTACTTC
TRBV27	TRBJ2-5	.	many	CASSPLGVDLTQETQYF	TGTGCCAGCAGTCCCCTCGGGGTGGACCTAACTCAAGAGACCCAGTACTTC
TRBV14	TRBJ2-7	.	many	CASSQDWQGQQYF	TGTGCCAGCAGCCAAGATTGGCAGGGACAGCAGTACTTC
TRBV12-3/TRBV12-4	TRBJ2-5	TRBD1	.	CASSLRAAGGNEQYF	TGTGCCAGCAGTTTAAGGGCGGCAGGGGGCAATGAGCAGTACTTC
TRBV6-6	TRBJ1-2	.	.	CASSFGQSNGYTF	TGTGCCAGCAGTTTCGGACAGTCAAATGGCTACACCTTC
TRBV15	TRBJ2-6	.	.	CATSRALSSRSGANVLTF	TGTGCCACCAGCAGAGCCCTTTCCTCTCGGTCTGGGGCCAACGTCCTGACTTTC
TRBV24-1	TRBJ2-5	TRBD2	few	CATSDARTSGTTQYF	TGTGCCACCAGTGATGCACGGACTAGCGGGACGACCCAGTACTTC
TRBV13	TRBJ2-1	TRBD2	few	CASSLGGGSSTYNEQFF	TGTGCCAGCAGCTTGGGTGGCGGGAGCAGCACCTACAATGAGCAGTTCTTC
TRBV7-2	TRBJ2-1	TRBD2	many	CASSLAGLAGYNEQFF	TGTGCCAGCAGCTTAGCGGGACTAGCGGGGTACAATGAGCAGTTCTTC
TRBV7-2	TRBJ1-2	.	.	CASSLIGGRSEDLYGYTF	TGTGCCAGCAGCCTTATTGGGGGGCGGTCCGAGGACCTCTATGGCTACACCTTC
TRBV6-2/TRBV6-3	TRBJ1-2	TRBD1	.	CASSSLPGQGSYGYTF	TGTGCCAGCAGTTCCCTTCCGGGACAGGGTTCTTATGGCTACACCTTC
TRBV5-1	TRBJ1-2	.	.	CASSTYPDGNYGYTF	TGCGCCAGCAGCACATACCCCGACGGAAACTATGGCTACACCTTC
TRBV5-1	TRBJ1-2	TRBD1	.	CASSLETGKDGYTF	TGCGCCAGCAGCTTGGAGACAGGGAAAGATGGCTACACCTTC